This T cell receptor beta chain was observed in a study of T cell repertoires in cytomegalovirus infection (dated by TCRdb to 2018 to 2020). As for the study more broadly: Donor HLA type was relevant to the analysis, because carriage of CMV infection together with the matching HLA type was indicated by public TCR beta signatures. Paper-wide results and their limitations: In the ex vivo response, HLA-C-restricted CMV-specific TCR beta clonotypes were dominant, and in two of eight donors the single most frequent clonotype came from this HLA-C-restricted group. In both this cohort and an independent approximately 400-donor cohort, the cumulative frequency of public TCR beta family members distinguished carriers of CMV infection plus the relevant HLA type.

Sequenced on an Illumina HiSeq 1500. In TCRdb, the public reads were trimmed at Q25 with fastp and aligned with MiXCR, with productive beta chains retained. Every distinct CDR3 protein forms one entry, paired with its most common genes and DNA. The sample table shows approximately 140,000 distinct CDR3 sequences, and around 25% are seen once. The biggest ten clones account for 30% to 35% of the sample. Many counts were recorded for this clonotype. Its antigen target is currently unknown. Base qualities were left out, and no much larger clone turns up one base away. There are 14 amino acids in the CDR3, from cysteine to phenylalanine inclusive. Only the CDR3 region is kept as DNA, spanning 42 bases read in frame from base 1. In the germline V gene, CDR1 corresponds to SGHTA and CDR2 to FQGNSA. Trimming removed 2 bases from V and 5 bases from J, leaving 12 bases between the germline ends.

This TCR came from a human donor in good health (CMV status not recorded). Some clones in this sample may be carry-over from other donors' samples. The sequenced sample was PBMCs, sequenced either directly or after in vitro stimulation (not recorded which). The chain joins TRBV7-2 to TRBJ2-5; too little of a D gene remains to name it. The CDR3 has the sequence CASSLLWFWETQYF. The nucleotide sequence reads TGTGCCAGCAGCTTACTCTGGTTTTGGGAGACCCAGTACTTC.